This T cell receptor (beta chain) was retrieved from a study of cytomegalovirus exposure and HLA in healthy donors. Overall study findings and caveats: Within an earlier analysis, most TCR beta V segments proved productive either about 87% or about 30% of the time. The sole available immune exposure information was CMV serostatus. When analyzed later, a missense DCLRE1C variant was found to be linked to TCR beta V- and J-gene trimming.

A multiplex PCR was run with 60 Vbeta primers and 13 Jbeta primers. Assay: immunoSEQ multiplex PCR; the TCRdb copy retains only in-frame clones and omits some. The table records about 60,000 clones, more than 75% of them present only once. The V end was cut by 4 bases, the J end by 4 bases, with 12 bases between. This CDR3 has 14 amino acids. Germline lookup yields CDR1 SGHNT and CDR2 YYREEE (reference sequence). With respect to this clone: What it recognizes is unknown.

The chain joins TRBV5-4 to TRBJ2-1, with D possibly TRBD2 on 5 matching bases. This TCR came from a male donor in good health and CMV-seronegative. The material sequenced was PBMCs. CDR3 nucleotide sequence: TGTGCCAGCAGCGTAGAGGGTGGTTACAATGAGCAGTTCTTC. Translation: CASSVEGGYNEQFF.